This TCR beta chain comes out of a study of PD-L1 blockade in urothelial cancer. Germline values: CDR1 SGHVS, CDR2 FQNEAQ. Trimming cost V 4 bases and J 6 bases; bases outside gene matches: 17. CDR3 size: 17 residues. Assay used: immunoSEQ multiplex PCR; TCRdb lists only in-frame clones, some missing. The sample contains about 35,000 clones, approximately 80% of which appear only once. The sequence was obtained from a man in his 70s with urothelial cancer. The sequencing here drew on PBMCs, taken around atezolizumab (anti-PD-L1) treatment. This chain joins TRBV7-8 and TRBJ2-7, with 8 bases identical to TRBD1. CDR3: CASSSLGDRGGLIEQYF. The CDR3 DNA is TGTGCCAGCAGCTCCCTAGGAGACAGGGGAGGTCTAATCGAGCAGTACTTC.